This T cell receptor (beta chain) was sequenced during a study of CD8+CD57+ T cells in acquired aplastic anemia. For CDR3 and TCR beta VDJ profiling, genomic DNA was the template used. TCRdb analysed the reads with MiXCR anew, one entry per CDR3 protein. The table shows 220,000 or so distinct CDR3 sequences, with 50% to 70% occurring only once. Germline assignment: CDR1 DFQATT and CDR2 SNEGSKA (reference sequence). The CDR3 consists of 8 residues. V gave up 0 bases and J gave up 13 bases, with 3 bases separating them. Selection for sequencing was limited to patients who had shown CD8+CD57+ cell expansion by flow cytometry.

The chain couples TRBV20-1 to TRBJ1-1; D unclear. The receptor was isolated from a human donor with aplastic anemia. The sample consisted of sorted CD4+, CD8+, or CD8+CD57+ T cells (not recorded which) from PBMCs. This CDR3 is CSARDDFF. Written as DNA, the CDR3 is TGCAGTGCTAGAGATGATTTCTTT.